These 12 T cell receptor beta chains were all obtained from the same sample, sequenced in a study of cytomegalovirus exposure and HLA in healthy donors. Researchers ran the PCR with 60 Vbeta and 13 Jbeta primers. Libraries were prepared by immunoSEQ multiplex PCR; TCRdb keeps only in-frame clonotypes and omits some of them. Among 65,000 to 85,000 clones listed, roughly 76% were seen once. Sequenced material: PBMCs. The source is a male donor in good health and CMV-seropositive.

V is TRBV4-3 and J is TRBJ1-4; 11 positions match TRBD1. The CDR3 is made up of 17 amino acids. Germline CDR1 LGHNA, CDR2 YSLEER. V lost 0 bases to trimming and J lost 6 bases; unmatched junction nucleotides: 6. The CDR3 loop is CASSQEGTGGSHEKLFF. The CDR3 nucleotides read TGCGCCAGCAGCCAAGAGGGGACAGGGGGAAGTCATGAAAAACTGTTTTTT.

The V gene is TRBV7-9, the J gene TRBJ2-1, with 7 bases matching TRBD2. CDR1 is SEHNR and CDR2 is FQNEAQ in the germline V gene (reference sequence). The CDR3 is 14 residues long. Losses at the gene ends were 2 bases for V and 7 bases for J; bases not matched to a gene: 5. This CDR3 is CASSLYGGKNEQFF. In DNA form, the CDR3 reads TGTGCCAGCAGCTTATACGGGGGGAAGAATGAGCAGTTCTTC.

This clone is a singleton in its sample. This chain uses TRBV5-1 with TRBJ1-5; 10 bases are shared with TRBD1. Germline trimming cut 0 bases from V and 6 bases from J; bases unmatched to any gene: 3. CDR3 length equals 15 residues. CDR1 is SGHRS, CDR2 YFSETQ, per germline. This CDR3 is CASSLEGDRGQPQHF. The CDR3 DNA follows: TGCGCCAGCAGCTTGGAAGGGGACAGGGGTCAGCCCCAGCATTTT.

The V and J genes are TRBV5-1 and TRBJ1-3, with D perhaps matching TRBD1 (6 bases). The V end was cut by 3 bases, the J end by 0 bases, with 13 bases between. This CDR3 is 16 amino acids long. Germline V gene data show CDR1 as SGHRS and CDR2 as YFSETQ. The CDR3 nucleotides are TGCGCCAGCAGCTCCGGACAGTCTCCCTCTGGAAACACCATATATTTT. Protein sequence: CASSSGQSPSGNTIYF.

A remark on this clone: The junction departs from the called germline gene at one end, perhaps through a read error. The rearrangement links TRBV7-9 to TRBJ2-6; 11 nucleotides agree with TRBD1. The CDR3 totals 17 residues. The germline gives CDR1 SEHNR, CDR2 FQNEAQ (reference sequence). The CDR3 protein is CSSSLGQGAYGANVLTF. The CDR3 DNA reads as TGTTCCAGCAGCTTAGGACAGGGGGCGTACGGGGCCAACGTCCTGACTTTC.

CDR3 sequence: CASSHGLGSNQPQHF. The CDR3 nucleotides are TGTGCCAGCAGTCACGGACTGGGGAGCAATCAGCCCCAGCATTTT. The chain couples TRBV6-6 to TRBJ1-5, with D unclear. CDR3 length: 15 amino acids. Trimming stripped 5 bases from V and 1 base from J, with 12 bases between. The germline CDR1 and CDR2 sequences are MNHNY and SVGAGI (reference sequence).

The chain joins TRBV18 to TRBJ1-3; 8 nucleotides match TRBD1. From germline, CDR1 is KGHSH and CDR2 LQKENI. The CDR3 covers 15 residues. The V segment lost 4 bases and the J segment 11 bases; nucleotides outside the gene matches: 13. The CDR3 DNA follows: TGTGCCAGCTCACTACCTCCGAGACAGGGGACCCCCATATATTTT. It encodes CASSLPPRQGTPIYF.

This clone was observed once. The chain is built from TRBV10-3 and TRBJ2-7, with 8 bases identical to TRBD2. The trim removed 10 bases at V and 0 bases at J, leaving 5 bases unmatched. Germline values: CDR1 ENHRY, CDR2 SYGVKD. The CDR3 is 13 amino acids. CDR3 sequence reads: CASSGVSSYEQYF. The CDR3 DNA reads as TGTGCCAGTAGCGGGGTAAGCTCCTACGAGCAGTACTTC.

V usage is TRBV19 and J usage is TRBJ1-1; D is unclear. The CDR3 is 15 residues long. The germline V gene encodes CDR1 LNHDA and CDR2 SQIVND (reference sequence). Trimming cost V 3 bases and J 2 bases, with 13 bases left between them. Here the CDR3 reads CASSMRVAVNTEAFF. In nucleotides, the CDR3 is TGTGCCAGTAGTATGAGGGTTGCGGTAAACACTGAAGCTTTCTTT.

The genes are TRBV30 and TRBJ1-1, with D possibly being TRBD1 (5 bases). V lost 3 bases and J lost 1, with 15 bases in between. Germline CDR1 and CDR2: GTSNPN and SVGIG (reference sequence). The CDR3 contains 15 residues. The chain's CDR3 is CAWSPPITGNTEAFF. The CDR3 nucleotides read TGTGCCTGGAGCCCCCCGATTACAGGGAACACTGAAGCTTTCTTT.

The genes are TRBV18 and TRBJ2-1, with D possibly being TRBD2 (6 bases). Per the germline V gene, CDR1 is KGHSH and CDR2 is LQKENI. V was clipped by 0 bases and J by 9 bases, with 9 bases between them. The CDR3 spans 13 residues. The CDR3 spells CASSPPMGGEQFF. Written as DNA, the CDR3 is TGTGCCAGCTCACCACCGATGGGGGGTGAGCAGTTCTTC.

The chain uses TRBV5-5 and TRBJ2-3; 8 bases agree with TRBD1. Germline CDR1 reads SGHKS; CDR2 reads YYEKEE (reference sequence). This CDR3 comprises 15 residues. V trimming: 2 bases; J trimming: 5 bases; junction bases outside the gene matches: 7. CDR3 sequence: CASSLRLDRVDTQYF. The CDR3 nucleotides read TGTGCCAGCAGCTTACGCCTGGACAGGGTAGATACGCAGTATTTT.